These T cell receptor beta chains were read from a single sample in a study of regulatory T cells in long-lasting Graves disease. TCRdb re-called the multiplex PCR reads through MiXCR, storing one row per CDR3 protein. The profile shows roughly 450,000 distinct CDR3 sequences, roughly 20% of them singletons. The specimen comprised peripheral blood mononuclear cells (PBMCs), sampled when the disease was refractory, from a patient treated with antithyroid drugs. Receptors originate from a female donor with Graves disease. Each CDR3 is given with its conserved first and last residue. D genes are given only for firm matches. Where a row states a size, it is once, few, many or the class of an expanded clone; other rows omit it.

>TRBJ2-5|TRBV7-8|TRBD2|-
CASSLASGRFETQYF
TGTGCCAGCAGCTTAGCTAGCGGGAGATTCGAGACCCAGTACTTC
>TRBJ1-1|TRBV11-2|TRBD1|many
CASSHGTGIGRTEAFF
TGTGCCAGCAGCCACGGGACAGGGATAGGAAGGACTGAAGCTTTCTTT
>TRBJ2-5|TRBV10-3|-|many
CATSPSNQETQYF
TGTGCCACCTCTCCTTCAAACCAAGAGACCCAGTACTTC
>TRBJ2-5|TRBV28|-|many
CASTLAETQYF
TGTGCCAGCACCCTGGCGGAGACCCAGTACTTC
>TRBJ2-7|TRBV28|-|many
CASSLSLSGLQYEQYF
TGTGCCAGCAGTTTATCCCTCAGTGGACTTCAGTACGAGCAGTACTTC
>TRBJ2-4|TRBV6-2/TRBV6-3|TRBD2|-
CASTPGTSGRNIQYF
TGTGCCAGCACCCCCGGGACTAGCGGGAGAAACATTCAGTACTTC
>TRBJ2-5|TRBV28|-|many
CASMQGTMQETQYF
TGTGCCAGCATGCAGGGTACGATGCAAGAGACCCAGTACTTC
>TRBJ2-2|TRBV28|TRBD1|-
CASSLIGGQGATGELFF
TGTGCCAGCAGTTTAATCGGGGGACAGGGAGCCACCGGGGAGCTGTTTTTT
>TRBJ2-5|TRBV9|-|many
CASSVGPYQETQYF
TGTGCCAGCAGCGTAGGTCCTTACCAAGAGACCCAGTACTTC
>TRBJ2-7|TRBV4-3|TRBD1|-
CASSPGPGGASYEQYF
TGCGCCAGCAGCCCAGGCCCAGGGGGCGCTTCCTACGAGCAGTACTTC
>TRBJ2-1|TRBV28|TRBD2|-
CASSGVAGTSGFNEQFF
TGTGCCAGCAGTGGGGTAGCCGGGACTAGCGGCTTCAATGAGCAGTTCTTC
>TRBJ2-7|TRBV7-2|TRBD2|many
CASSLSGRLHEQYF
TGTGCCAGCAGCTTAAGCGGGAGACTCCACGAGCAGTACTTC
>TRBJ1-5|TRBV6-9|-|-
CASSSRLRPQHF
TGTGCCAGCAGTTCCCGGTTGCGGCCCCAGCATTTT
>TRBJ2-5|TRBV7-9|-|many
CASSLKRGETQYF
TGTGCCAGCAGCTTAAAGCGAGGGGAGACCCAGTACTTC
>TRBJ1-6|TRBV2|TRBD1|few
CASREDRGLKSPLHF
TGTGCCAGCAGGGAAGACAGGGGGCTAAAATCACCCCTCCACTTT
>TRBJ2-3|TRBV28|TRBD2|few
CASRMSGSWTDTQYF
TGTGCCAGCAGGATGAGCGGGAGTTGGACAGATACGCAGTATTTT
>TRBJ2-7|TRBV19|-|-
CASSGTGTGSYEQYF
TGTGCCAGTAGTGGGACCGGGACGGGTTCCTACGAGCAGTACTTC
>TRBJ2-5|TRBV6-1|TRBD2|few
CASSGTRGSFETQYF
TGTGCCAGCAGTGGAACGCGCGGGAGTTTTGAGACCCAGTACTTC
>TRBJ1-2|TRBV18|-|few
CASSPPDWPRGYTF
TGTGCCAGCTCACCACCGGATTGGCCGCGAGGCTACACCTTC